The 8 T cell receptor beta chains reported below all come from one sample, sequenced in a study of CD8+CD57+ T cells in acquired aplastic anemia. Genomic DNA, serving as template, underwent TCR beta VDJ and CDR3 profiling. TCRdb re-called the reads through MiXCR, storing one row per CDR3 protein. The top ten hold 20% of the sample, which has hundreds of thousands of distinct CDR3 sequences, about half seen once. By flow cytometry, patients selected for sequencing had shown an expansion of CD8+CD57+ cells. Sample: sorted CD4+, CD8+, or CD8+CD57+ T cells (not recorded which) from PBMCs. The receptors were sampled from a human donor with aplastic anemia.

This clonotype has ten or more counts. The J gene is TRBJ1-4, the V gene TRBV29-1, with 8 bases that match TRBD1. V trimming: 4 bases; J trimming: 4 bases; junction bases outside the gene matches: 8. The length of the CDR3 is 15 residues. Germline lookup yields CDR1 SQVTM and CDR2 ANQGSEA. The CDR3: CSVASGGGNNEKLFF. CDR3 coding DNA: TGCAGCGTTGCGTCAGGGGGCGGCAATAATGAAAAACTGTTTTTT.

This CDR3 is CASSLALGLSCEQYF. DNA for the CDR3: TGTGCCAGCAGCTTAGCGTTGGGCCTCAGTTGCGAGCAGTACTTC. This sequence joins TRBV7-6 and TRBJ2-7; no definite D call. The CDR3 runs to 15 residues. Germline CDR1 reads SGHVS; CDR2 reads FNYEAQ. V lost 0 bases to trimming and J lost 6 bases, with 15 bases between them.

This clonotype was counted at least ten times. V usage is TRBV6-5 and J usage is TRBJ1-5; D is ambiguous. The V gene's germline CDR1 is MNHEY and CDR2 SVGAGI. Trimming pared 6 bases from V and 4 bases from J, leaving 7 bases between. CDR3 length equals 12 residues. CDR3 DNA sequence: TGTGCCAGCAGGGGCGTTAATCAGCCCCAGCATTTT. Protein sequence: CASRGVNQPQHF.

CDR3 nucleotides: TGTGCCAGCAGCCCCTCCCCGGGACAGTTCGACGAGCAGTACTTC. This gives the protein CASSPSPGQFDEQYF. The V and J genes are TRBV7-2 and TRBJ2-7, with 7 bases identical to TRBD1. Germline lookup yields CDR1 SGHTA and CDR2 FQGNSA. With V trimmed by 5 bases and J by 5 bases, 12 bases remained unmatched. CDR3 length equals 15 residues.

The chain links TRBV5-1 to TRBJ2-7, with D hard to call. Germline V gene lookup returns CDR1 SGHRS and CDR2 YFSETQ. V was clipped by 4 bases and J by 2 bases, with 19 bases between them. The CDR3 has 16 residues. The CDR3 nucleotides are TGCGCCAGCAGCCCCTGGACCAGGCTAAACCCCTACGAGCAGTACTTC. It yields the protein CASSPWTRLNPYEQYF.

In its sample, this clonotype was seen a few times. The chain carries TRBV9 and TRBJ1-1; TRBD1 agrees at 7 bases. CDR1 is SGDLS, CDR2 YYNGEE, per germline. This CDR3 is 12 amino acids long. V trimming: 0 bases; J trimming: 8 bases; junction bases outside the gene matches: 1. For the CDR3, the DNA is TGTGCCAGCAGCGTAGTACAGGGGGAAGCTTTCTTT. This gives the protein CASSVVQGEAFF.

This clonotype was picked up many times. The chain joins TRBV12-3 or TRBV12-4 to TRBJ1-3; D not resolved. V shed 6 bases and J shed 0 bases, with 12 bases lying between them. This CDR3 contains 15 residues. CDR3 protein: CASSPGLSSGNTIYF. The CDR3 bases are TGTGCCAGCAGCCCTGGACTGTCCTCTGGAAACACCATATATTTT.

CDR3 DNA sequence: TGTGCCAGCAGTTACGACAGGGAAGCCAATTCACCCCTCCACTTT. Translation: CASSYDREANSPLHF. The chain carries TRBV2 and TRBJ1-6; 7 nucleotides align to TRBD1. CDR3 length: 15 amino acids. Germline V gene sequence: CDR1 SNHLY, CDR2 FYNNEI. V trimming: 5 bases; J trimming: 7 bases; junction bases outside the gene matches: 8.